The 24 T cell receptor beta chains below all came from one sample that was sequenced in a study of response to subunit inactivated influenza vaccine. MiXCR was run by TCRdb on the RT-PCR reads, yielding one entry per CDR3 protein. The sample consists of some 480,000 distinct CDR3 sequences, approximately 11% of them appearing once. Specimen: PBMCs from blood, collected roughly 47 days after vaccination. These receptors came from a man aged 50 or older who received an inactivated influenza vaccine.

This clonotype came up many times. The rearrangement joins TRBV6-5 to TRBJ2-7; 8 positions match TRBD2. Per the germline V gene, CDR1 is MNHEY and CDR2 is SVGAGI. The CDR3 totals 18 residues. The V and J ends lost 2 bases and 2 bases, in that order; junction bases with no gene match: 14. The CDR3 DNA is TGTGCCAGCAGTTACGTCGGGAGGGGTGCACAGTTGGCCTACGAGCAGTACTTC. Its translation is CASSYVGRGAQLAYEQYF.

This clonotype was found many times. The genes are TRBV7-9 and TRBJ2-1; 7 bases align to TRBD1. CDR3 length: 15 amino acids. The junction had 13 bases not matched to a gene; V was cut back by 11 bases and J by 3 bases. Germline-derived CDR1 and CDR2 are SEHNR and FQNEAQ (reference sequence). For the CDR3, the DNA is TGTGCCTGTAGACGAGACAGGGTGCTCTACAATGAGCAGTTCTTC. Protein sequence: CACRRDRVLYNEQFF.

This clonotype came up many times. This chain connects TRBV12-3 or TRBV12-4 to TRBJ2-7, with 7 bases identical to TRBD1. The junction had 3 bases not matched to a gene; V was cut back by 1 base and J by 3 bases. CDR3 length equals 14 residues. The CDR3: CASSLGAGGYEQYF. In nucleotides, the CDR3 is TGTGCCAGCAGTTTAGGTGCAGGGGGCTACGAGCAGTACTTC.

This clonotype was seen many times. CDR3: CATSEGRGAPGELFF. The CDR3 region has the DNA TGTGCCACCAGTGAAGGGCGAGGGGCACCCGGGGAGCTGTTTTTT. This chain connects TRBV24-1 to TRBJ2-2; possibly TRBD1 or TRBD2 for D (5 bases each). CDR1 and CDR2 from the germline V gene are KGHDR and SFDVKD. V was shortened by 4 bases and J by 6 bases, with 14 bases between the two germline ends. The CDR3 has 15 residues.

There are a few counts of this clonotype. V usage is TRBV20-1 and J usage is TRBJ2-1; 7 positions agree with TRBD2. Germline assignment: CDR1 DFQATT and CDR2 SNEGSKA (reference sequence). The CDR3 has 12 amino acids. The CDR3 DNA reads as TGCAGCAGCAGCGGGAACTACAATGAGCAGTTCTTC. Amino acid sequence: CSSSGNYNEQFF.

The genes are TRBV7-2 and TRBJ1-2, with 8 bases matching TRBD1. This CDR3 has 15 amino acids. V lost 4 bases to trimming and J lost 7 bases; unmatched junction nucleotides: 11. Germline loops: CDR1 SGHTA, CDR2 FQGNSA. The CDR3 is CASSSEYTGGIGYTF. CDR3 DNA: TGTGCCAGCAGCTCAGAATACACAGGGGGGATTGGCTACACCTTC.

This sequence joins TRBV6-1 and TRBJ2-7, with 10 bases identical to TRBD1. CDR1 is MNHNS and CDR2 is SASEGT in the germline V gene. The ends lost 6 bases at V and 1 base at J; junction bases unmatched: 3. This CDR3 has 14 residues. The CDR3 bases are TGTGCCAGCAGAAAGGACAGGGGGTCCTACGAGCAGTACTTC. It yields the protein CASRKDRGSYEQYF.

The sample holds a few counts of this clonotype. The chain joins TRBV6-2 or TRBV6-3 to TRBJ2-1; D might be TRBD2 (6 bases). From germline, CDR1 is MNHEY and CDR2 SVGEGT. The length of the CDR3 is 16 residues. Deletions cut 6 bases from V and 1 base from J, with 16 bases between. CDR3: CASSRLDFRSYNEQFF. The CDR3 DNA follows: TGTGCCAGCAGCCGACTAGACTTTCGATCCTACAATGAGCAGTTCTTC.

V usage is TRBV4-2 and J usage is TRBJ1-5; 9 bases map to TRBD1. Germline CDR1 reads LGHNA; CDR2 reads YNFKEQ. With V trimmed by 3 bases and J by 3 bases, 6 bases remained unmatched. The CDR3 sequence is 16 residues long. CDR3 in amino acids: CASSQAGTGNNQPQHF. CDR3 coding DNA: TGTGCCAGCAGCCAGGCCGGGACAGGGAACAATCAGCCCCAGCATTTT.

The V and J genes are TRBV2 and TRBJ1-5; no reliable D call. This CDR3 has 14 residues. Trimming removed 4 bases at V and 3 bases at J, with 10 bases between. CDR1 SNHLY and CDR2 FYNNEI come from the germline V gene. The CDR3, as DNA: TGTGCCAGCAGTGTCTACACTACCAATCAGCCCCAGCATTTT. The encoded protein is CASSVYTTNQPQHF.

The chain joins TRBV29-1 to TRBJ2-4; D is unresolved. With 4 bases removed from V and 0 bases from J, the gap between germline ends came to 7 bases. Per germline, CDR1 SQVTM and CDR2 ANQGSEA. The CDR3 sequence is 13 residues long. The CDR3 DNA reads TGCAGCGTTGGGGCCCTAGCCAAAAACATTCAGTACTTC. This codes for CSVGALAKNIQYF. The full variable domain, with the rest looked up from reference TRBV29-1 and TRBJ2-4, is SAVISQKPSRDICQRGTSLTIQCQVDSQVTMMFWYRQQPGQSLTLIATANQGSEATYESGFVIDKFPISRPNLTFSTLTVSNMSPEDSSIYLCSVGALAKNIQYFGAGTRLSVL.

The chain combines TRBV6-2 or TRBV6-3 with TRBJ2-1; 8 bases are shared with TRBD1. Germline lookup yields CDR1 MNHEY and CDR2 SVGEGT. V lost 6 bases and J lost 7; bases outside the gene matches: 8. The length of the CDR3 is 14 residues. CDR3 coding DNA: TGTGCCAGCAGCAGAGCAGGGGGCGAAAATGAGCAGTTCTTC. Its translation is CASSRAGGENEQFF.

This clonotype was seen many times. The chain combines TRBV12-3 or TRBV12-4 with TRBJ2-1, with D perhaps matching TRBD1 (6 bases). The V and J ends lost 6 bases and 0 bases respectively, with 9 bases between them. This CDR3 contains 14 residues. The CDR3 DNA is TGTGCCAGCAGCCTCAGGGGCTCCTACAATGAGCAGTTCTTC. Translated, it gives CASSLRGSYNEQFF.

This clonotype was picked up many times. The rearrangement uses TRBV29-1 and TRBJ1-1; D perhaps matches TRBD1 (5 bases). CDR3 length: 13 residues. CDR1 SQVTM and CDR2 ANQGSEA come from the germline V gene. V dropped 7 bases and J dropped 2 bases, with 14 bases sitting between them. CDR3 nucleotides: TGCAGCGCCCTTTGGGGGGGAAACACTGAAGCTTTCTTT. This gives the protein CSALWGGNTEAFF.

This clonotype was detected a few times. The CDR3 region has the DNA TGCAGCGTTGGTGGGACAGCAAAAGAGACCCAGTACTTC. Its translation is CSVGGTAKETQYF. The J gene is TRBJ2-5, the V gene TRBV29-1; 7 bases are shared with TRBD1. CDR1 SQVTM and CDR2 ANQGSEA come from the germline V gene. This CDR3 contains 13 residues. The junction had 5 bases not matched to a gene; V was cut back by 4 bases and J by 3 bases.

This clonotype showed up just a few times. The V call is TRBV27, the J call TRBJ2-1, with 7 bases lining up with TRBD2. CDR1 and CDR2 (germline): MNHEY, SMNVEV (reference sequence). The CDR3 is made up of 16 amino acids. Unmatched junction bases numbered 7, after V lost 1 base and J lost 4 bases. The CDR3 loop is CASSLFGGGRYNEQFF. CDR3 bases: TGTGCCAGCAGTTTATTTGGGGGAGGGCGTTACAATGAGCAGTTCTTC.

The chain couples TRBV4-3 to TRBJ2-5, with 12 bases lining up with TRBD1. With V trimmed by 1 base and J by 5 bases, 5 bases remained unmatched. The CDR3 sequence is 16 residues long. From germline, CDR1 is LGHNA and CDR2 YSLEER. CDR3 protein: CASSQVPGQGAETQYF. CDR3 in DNA: TGCGCCAGCAGCCAAGTACCGGGACAGGGGGCTGAGACCCAGTACTTC.

This clonotype was seen many times. The rearrangement uses TRBV6-1 and TRBJ2-5, with TRBD1 matching 7 bases. Germline trimming cut 7 bases from V and 0 bases from J; bases unmatched to any gene: 5. Per germline, CDR1 MNHNS and CDR2 SASEGT. The CDR3 totals 14 residues. The CDR3 nucleotides are TGTGCCAGCAACCGGGGACAGCACCAAGAGACCCAGTACTTC. The encoded protein is CASNRGQHQETQYF.

This clonotype has just a few counts. V and J are TRBV6-1 and TRBJ2-7, with a tentative D call TRBD1 (5 bases). The CDR3 sequence is 16 residues long. V lost 2 bases and J lost 2, with 16 bases in between. The germline V gene encodes CDR1 MNHNS and CDR2 SASEGT. The chain's CDR3 is CASSESGLWSTYEQYF. The CDR3 DNA follows: TGTGCCAGCAGTGAATCAGGGCTTTGGTCGACCTACGAGCAGTACTTC.

This clonotype was detected ten times or more. The chain uses TRBV29-1 and TRBJ2-2; D uncertain. Germline V gene lookup returns CDR1 SQVTM and CDR2 ANQGSEA. V was pared by 6 bases and J by 5 bases, with 7 bases between. This CDR3 is built from 11 residues. The CDR3 nucleotides read TGCAGCGTAAGGGTTACCGGGGAGCTGTTTTTT. It codes for CSVRVTGELFF.

The chain carries TRBV7-2 and TRBJ2-3; D is possibly TRBD2 (6 bases). Germline assignment: CDR1 SGHTA and CDR2 FQGNSA. The ends were cut back, 8 bases at V and 6 bases at J, with 15 bases in the middle. The length of the CDR3 is 13 residues. CDR3 protein: CASGGVYDDTQYF. In DNA, the CDR3 is TGTGCCAGCGGAGGGGTTTACGACGATACGCAGTATTTT. Full variable domain (outside the CDR3, taken from reference TRBV7-2 and TRBJ2-3): GAGVSQSPSNKVTEKGKDVELRCDPISGHTALYWYRQSLGQGLEFLIYFQGNSAPDKSGLPSDRFSAERTGGSVSTLTIQRTQQEDSAVYLCASGGVYDDTQYFGPGTRLTVL.

There are a few counts of this clonotype. One base away lies a much larger clone, so this may be a sequencing read error. The J gene is TRBJ2-6, the V gene TRBV6-5; possibly TRBD1 or TRBD2 for D (5 bases each). CDR3 length: 16 residues. Germline CDR1 is MNHEY and CDR2 is SVGAGI. DNA for the CDR3: TGTGCCAGCAGTTATTCCGTGTCAGTCGGGGCCAACGTCCTGTCTTTC. Residues: CASSYSVSVGANVLSF.

CDR3: CSARADGMNTEAFF. DNA of the CDR3: TGCAGTGCTAGAGCCGACGGGATGAACACTGAAGCTTTCTTT. The chain couples TRBV20-1 to TRBJ1-1; D gene unclear. The germline V and J ends were trimmed by 1 base and 0 bases, with 9 bases remaining between them. This CDR3 contains 14 residues. CDR1 and CDR2 (germline): DFQATT, SNEGSKA (reference sequence).

This clonotype was seen repeatedly, ten times or more. The J gene is TRBJ2-1, the V gene TRBV29-1, with TRBD2 matching over 7 bases. Trimming cost V 5 bases and J 8 bases; bases outside gene matches: 6. CDR1 is SQVTM, CDR2 ANQGSEA, per germline. The CDR3 has 12 amino acids. The CDR3 spells CSVLAAGDEQFF. CDR3 nucleotide sequence: TGCAGCGTTTTAGCGGCGGGAGATGAGCAGTTCTTC.